These 32 T cell receptor beta chains share one sample of origin, sequenced in a study of blood T cell repertoires in COVID-19. Data came from immunoSEQ multiplex PCR; TCRdb stores just in-frame clones and leaves some out. The repertoire holds 150,000 to 200,000 clones, with more than 75% as singletons. The specimen sequenced was PBMCs or T cells enriched from blood (not recorded which). The receptors come from a woman aged 30 to 39 who had recovered from COVID-19.

The chain carries TRBV28 and TRBJ1-6; D gene uncertain. Trimming pared 10 bases from V and 1 base from J, leaving 5 bases between. This CDR3 contains 12 residues. Germline values: CDR1 MDHEN, CDR2 SYDVKM. CDR3 nucleotides: TGTGCCACCTATTCCTATAATTCACCCCTCCACTTT. It codes for CATYSYNSPLHF.

This clone was seen a few times. The rearrangement uses TRBV7-8 and TRBJ1-1; D perhaps matches TRBD1 (5 bases). The CDR3 is 14 amino acids. The germline V gene encodes CDR1 SGHVS and CDR2 FQNEAQ. Trimming took off 2 bases at V and 4 bases at J, with 11 bases between the two ends. The CDR3 DNA is TGTGCCAGCAGCTTATTCGGGCAGGGCACTGAAGCTTTCTTT. Protein sequence: CASSLFGQGTEAFF.

Here the CDR3 reads CASSLGGGQGYEQYF. In DNA form, the CDR3 reads TGTGCCAGCAGCTTAGGAGGTGGGCAGGGCTACGAGCAGTACTTC. The rearrangement joins TRBV11-2 to TRBJ2-7, with D possibly TRBD1 on 5 matching bases. Trimming stripped 1 base from V and 3 bases from J, with 13 bases between. Germline CDR1 is SGHAT and CDR2 is FQNNGV. This CDR3 contains 15 residues.

This chain connects TRBV6-5 to TRBJ1-6, with D possibly matching TRBD1 (6 bases). Germline V CDR1 and CDR2: MNHEY, SVGAGI. V lost 0 bases and J 14 bases, leaving 17 bases between the germline ends. The length of the CDR3 is 15 residues. The CDR3 DNA sequence: TGTGCCAGCAGTTACTCGATGGGGGCAGGGTTCACCCTCCACTTT. Protein: CASSYSMGAGFTLHF.

The chain employs TRBV2 and TRBJ1-1, with a weak D call TRBD1 (6 bases). With 7 bases removed from V and 0 bases from J, the gap between germline ends came to 12 bases. Germline V gene lookup returns CDR1 SNHLY and CDR2 FYNNEI. This CDR3 is 14 amino acids long. In DNA, the CDR3 is TGTGCCAGCAAGGGGGTGGGAATGAACACTGAAGCTTTCTTT. It specifies CASKGVGMNTEAFF.

The V gene is TRBV11-2, the J gene TRBJ2-7, with TRBD1 matching over 7 bases. CDR3 size: 14 residues. After removal of 8 bases from V and 0 bases from J, the junction contained 7 bases not matched to a gene. Germline CDR1 and CDR2: SGHAT and FQNNGV. The CDR3 region has the DNA TGTGCCAGCCGACAGGGCTATAGCTCCTACGAGCAGTACTTC. Translated: CASRQGYSSYEQYF.

This chain joins TRBV28 and TRBJ1-5; 7 bases map to TRBD1. Trimming took 5 bases from V and 0 from J; bases not matched to a gene: 7. Germline assignment: CDR1 MDHEN and CDR2 SYDVKM. This CDR3 has 16 residues. This CDR3 reads CASSSSQGFSNQPQHF. CDR3 sequence (DNA): TGTGCCAGCAGTAGCTCACAGGGGTTTAGCAATCAGCCCCAGCATTTT.

The V gene is TRBV6-5, the J gene TRBJ1-2, with D unresolved. Germline CDR1 MNHEY, CDR2 SVGAGI. V lost 6 bases and J 2 bases, leaving 13 bases between the germline ends. This CDR3 has 14 residues. In DNA form, the CDR3 reads TGTGCCAGCAGCCCACTTGATCCCAACTATGGCTACACCTTC. Residues: CASSPLDPNYGYTF.

The rearrangement joins TRBV7-3 to TRBJ2-5; tentatively, D is TRBD1 (6 bases). V was clipped by 5 bases and J by 5 bases, with 12 bases between them. Germline V lookup: CDR1 SGHTA, CDR2 FQGTGA. The CDR3 is 13 residues long. CDR3 loop: CASSMSGEETQYF. The CDR3 nucleotides are TGTGCCAGCAGCATGTCAGGGGAGGAGACCCAGTACTTC.

V and J are TRBV19 and TRBJ1-4, with TRBD1 matching 8 bases. The germline V gene has CDR1 LNHDA and CDR2 SQIVND (reference sequence). This CDR3 is 15 amino acids long. Trimming removed 3 bases from V and 8 bases from J; junction bases left unmatched: 8. The CDR3 protein is CASSMVGTGSEKLFF. CDR3 DNA sequence: TGTGCCAGTAGTATGGTCGGGACAGGATCCGAAAAACTGTTTTTT. Looking up the rest from reference TRBV19 and TRBJ1-4 gives the full variable domain: DGGITQSPKYLFRKEGQNVTLSCEQNLNHDAMYWYRQDPGQGLRLIYYSQIVNDFQKGDIAEGYSVSREKKESFPLTVTSAQKNPTAFYLCASSMVGTGSEKLFFGSGTQLSVL.

The chain couples TRBV5-4 to TRBJ2-7, with TRBD2 as a possible D gene (5 bases). Germline V lookup: CDR1 SGHNT, CDR2 YYREEE (reference sequence). Trimming took 0 bases from V and 3 from J, leaving 13 bases between them. The CDR3 runs to 15 residues. The CDR3 loop is CASSLAPGISYEQYF. CDR3 in DNA: TGTGCCAGCAGCTTGGCTCCGGGAATCAGCTACGAGCAGTACTTC.

The J gene is TRBJ2-5, the V gene TRBV10-2, with D tentatively TRBD2 (5 bases). Trimming pared 2 bases from V and 9 bases from J, leaving 13 bases between. Germline loops: CDR1 WSHSY, CDR2 SAAADI. The length of the CDR3 is 13 residues. CDR3: CASSENTGIAQYF. The CDR3 coding sequence is TGCGCCAGCAGTGAGAATACCGGGATCGCCCAGTACTTC.

The rearrangement uses TRBV27 and TRBJ2-7, with 7 bases that match TRBD1. The germline gives CDR1 MNHEY, CDR2 SMNVEV (reference sequence). Trimming took 3 bases from V and 2 from J; bases not matched to a gene: 7. The CDR3 sequence is 15 residues long. The CDR3 nucleotides read TGTGCCAGCAGTTTTACAGGGGTAGAAACCTACGAGCAGTACTTC. Its translation is CASSFTGVETYEQYF.

CDR3 sequence reads: CASSVTGKGVSDTQYF. The CDR3 DNA is TGTGCCAGCAGCGTGACAGGAAAAGGTGTCTCAGATACGCAGTATTTT. The chain carries TRBV27 and TRBJ2-3, with D possibly matching TRBD1 (6 bases). CDR3 size: 16 residues. V was clipped by 6 bases and J by 4 bases, with 20 bases between them. The germline V gene has CDR1 MNHEY and CDR2 SMNVEV (reference sequence).

The V call is TRBV27, the J call TRBJ2-7, with 8 bases aligning to TRBD2. J was trimmed by 4 bases and V by 10 bases; bases with no gene match: 9. Germline V gives CDR1 MNHEY, CDR2 SMNVEV (reference sequence). This CDR3 is 13 amino acids long. The CDR3 here is CANGTSPGYEQYF. DNA of the CDR3: TGTGCCAACGGGACTAGTCCAGGGTACGAGCAGTACTTC.

The V call is TRBV24-1, the J call TRBJ2-1; 15 positions agree with TRBD2. The V segment lost 11 bases and the J segment 7 bases; nucleotides outside the gene matches: 2. The CDR3 loop spans 13 amino acids. Germline V lookup: CDR1 KGHDR, CDR2 SFDVKD. The DNA of the CDR3 is TGTGCCATAGGGACTAGCGGGGGGAATGAGCAGTTCTTC. Residues: CAIGTSGGNEQFF.

The gene calls are TRBV6-2 or TRBV6-3 and TRBJ1-2; a possible D gene is TRBD1 (5 bases). The CDR3 length is 11 residues. CDR1 and CDR2 (germline): MNHEY, SVGEGT. V gave up 5 bases and J gave up 6 bases, with 7 bases separating them. As DNA, the CDR3 is TGTGCCAGCAGTCAGGGAAATGGCTACACCTTC. Amino acid sequence: CASSQGNGYTF.

The gene calls are TRBV5-1 and TRBJ1-4; 8 bases map to TRBD1. Germline-derived CDR1 and CDR2 are SGHRS and YFSETQ. The V segment lost 0 bases and the J segment 7 bases; nucleotides outside the gene matches: 14. The CDR3 totals 18 residues. CDR3 DNA: TGCGCCAGCAGCTTGGTCGGGACAGGTTCCCTTTTAAGTGAAAAACTGTTTTTT. This encodes CASSLVGTGSLLSEKLFF.

This chain joins TRBV7-6 and TRBJ2-3, with TRBD2 matching 8 bases. Germline CDR1 SGHVS, CDR2 FNYEAQ. Losses at the gene ends were 5 bases for V and 0 bases for J; bases not matched to a gene: 7. This CDR3 has 16 amino acids. The CDR3 DNA reads as TGTGCCAGCAGCCGTAGCGGGAACCCTAGCACAGATACGCAGTATTTT. It codes for CASSRSGNPSTDTQYF.

This rearrangement joins TRBV29-1 to TRBJ1-1; 7 nucleotides agree with TRBD1. The CDR3 loop spans 16 amino acids. Germline V gene sequence: CDR1 SQVTM, CDR2 ANQGSEA. Unmatched junction bases numbered 7, after V lost 0 bases and J lost 0 bases. Here the CDR3 reads CSVEDLIGGVNTEAFF. As DNA, the CDR3 is TGCAGCGTTGAAGATCTAATAGGGGGCGTGAACACTGAAGCTTTCTTT.

The genes are TRBV28 and TRBJ1-6; D gene uncertain. Trimming stripped 4 bases from V and 7 bases from J, with 17 bases between. The length of the CDR3 is 16 residues. Germline V lookup: CDR1 MDHEN, CDR2 SYDVKM. The CDR3 protein is CASSSPDWQPNSPLHF. The CDR3 nucleotides read TGTGCCAGCAGTTCTCCGGACTGGCAGCCGAATTCACCCCTCCACTTT.

The chain carries TRBV7-2 and TRBJ2-1; a weak D match, TRBD2 (6 bases). Trimming removed 3 bases from V and 3 bases from J, with 9 bases in between. Germline V gene lookup returns CDR1 SGHTA and CDR2 FQGNSA. This CDR3 spans 14 amino acids. The CDR3 region has the DNA TGTGCCAGCAGCTTTTGGCGGGACTACAATGAGCAGTTCTTC. Its translation: CASSFWRDYNEQFF.

This chain uses TRBV27 with TRBJ2-1, with D possibly TRBD1 on 6 matching bases. The V and J ends lost 2 bases and 0 bases respectively, with 11 bases between them. There are 16 residues in the CDR3. The germline V gene has CDR1 MNHEY and CDR2 SMNVEV (reference sequence). The CDR3 spells CASSLTGSASYNEQFF. DNA of the CDR3: TGTGCCAGCAGTTTAACAGGGAGCGCCTCCTACAATGAGCAGTTCTTC.

The V and J genes are TRBV3-1 (or the pseudogene TRBV3-2) and TRBJ2-1, with 12 positions matching TRBD2. CDR1 is LGHDT, CDR2 YNNKEL, per germline (reference sequence). The trim removed 2 bases at V and 7 bases at J, leaving 18 bases unmatched. The CDR3 has 20 amino acids. The CDR3 DNA sequence: TGTGCCAGCAGCCAAAAGGCGCCGGGGCTAGCGGGAGGGAATGGGAATGAGCAGTTCTTC. Its protein product is CASSQKAPGLAGGNGNEQFF.

The chain combines TRBV27 with TRBJ2-2, with D tentatively TRBD2 (5 bases). The CDR3 runs to 13 residues. V lost 3 bases and J lost 5, with 7 bases in between. Germline lookup yields CDR1 MNHEY and CDR2 SMNVEV (reference sequence). CDR3 protein: CASSFSATGELFF. CDR3 coding DNA: TGTGCCAGCAGTTTTAGCGCTACCGGGGAGCTGTTTTTT.

The chain uses TRBV12-3 or TRBV12-4 and TRBJ2-7, with 7 nucleotides matching TRBD1. After removal of 5 bases from V and 7 bases from J, the junction contained 5 bases not matched to a gene. This CDR3 region has 12 residues. CDR3 sequence: CASSPTGREQYF. The CDR3 nucleotides read TGTGCCAGCAGTCCGACAGGGCGGGAGCAGTACTTC.

The chain is built from TRBV10-1 and TRBJ1-5, with 7 bases matching TRBD1. Germline-derived CDR1 and CDR2 are WNHNN and SYGVQD (reference sequence). This CDR3 has 13 amino acids. Unmatched junction bases numbered 2, after V lost 6 bases and J lost 3 bases. In nucleotides, the CDR3 is TGCGCCAGCAGGGACAGGAACAATCAGCCCCAGCATTTT. Translating it yields CASRDRNNQPQHF.

V and J are TRBV5-4 and TRBJ1-5; D unclear. The CDR3 runs 19 residues. Germline-derived CDR1 and CDR2 are SGHNT and YYREEE (reference sequence). V dropped 0 bases and J dropped 2 bases, with 21 bases sitting between them. CDR3 sequence: CASSLGGGRPNICNQPQHF. The CDR3, as DNA: TGTGCCAGCAGCTTGGGGGGAGGGCGACCAAACATTTGCAATCAGCCCCAGCATTTT.

Only a few counts were recorded for this clone. The rearrangement links TRBV5-6 to TRBJ2-4; a weak D match, TRBD1 (6 bases). Germline CDR1 is SGHDT and CDR2 is YYEEEE. V lost 4 bases to trimming and J lost 5 bases, with 13 bases between them. The CDR3 is 14 amino acids. Here the CDR3 reads CASSGWTAENIQYF. CDR3 in DNA: TGTGCCAGCAGCGGATGGACAGCGGAAAACATTCAGTACTTC.

The chain couples TRBV27 to TRBJ2-3; 8 bases are shared with TRBD2. Germline V CDR1 and CDR2: MNHEY, SMNVEV (reference sequence). J was trimmed by 6 bases and V by 2 bases; bases with no gene match: 4. CDR3 length: 14 amino acids. The CDR3 DNA reads TGTGCCAGCAGTTTAAGTAGCGGGATCGATACGCAGTATTTT. This codes for CASSLSSGIDTQYF.

The chain joins TRBV24-1 to TRBJ2-1; weak D call: TRBD1 (6 bases). The CDR3 sequence is 17 residues long. V was cut by 1 base and J by 3 bases, with 15 bases left in between. Germline CDR1 is KGHDR and CDR2 is SFDVKD. CDR3 protein: CATSDFARGSDYNEQFF. In nucleotides, the CDR3 is TGTGCCACCAGTGATTTCGCAAGGGGGTCCGACTACAATGAGCAGTTCTTC.

The rearrangement links TRBV28 to TRBJ2-7; TRBD2 matches 10 bases. Germline V gene data show CDR1 as MDHEN and CDR2 as SYDVKM. This CDR3 region has 17 residues. Trimming took 3 bases from V and 8 from J; bases not matched to a gene: 16. Here the CDR3 reads CASSFRTSGAGGWQQYF. As DNA, the CDR3 is TGTGCCAGCAGTTTTCGTACTAGCGGGGCAGGGGGTTGGCAGCAGTACTTC.